This T cell receptor (beta chain) originates from a study of tumor-infiltrating lymphocytes in primary liver carcinoma (dated by TCRdb to about 2017). About the full investigation: Of the five patients (three men and two women, aged 30 to 69 years), four had hepatocellular carcinoma and one had combined HCC and intrahepatic cholangiocarcinoma. Tumors of the five patients were stage T1-T3 N0M0 with maximum diameters of roughly 4.2 to 11 cm. Roughly 3.5 to 7.5 million productive TCRbeta reads were obtained per sample, and no significant difference in read depth was found between tissue types. Across five regions of each liver tumor, along with adjacent normal tissue and blood, the study brought together TCRbeta repertoire sequencing, expression microarrays and whole-exome sequencing. A total of approximately 35 specimens from 5 patients underwent TCRbeta repertoire sequencing, comprising around 25 tumor regions, 5 adjacent noncancerous liver tissues and 5 peripheral blood samples. To link TCRbeta repertoire diversity with the local molecular phenotype, the roughly 25 tumor region samples were profiled using Agilent mRNA microarrays. Reproducibility between technical replicate repertoires was high, with correlation coefficients above 0.98 and mean shared-clone rates about 0.9. Overall results and qualifications from the work: Only the TCR beta chain was sequenced, which likely underestimates true repertoire diversity because unpaired alpha chains were not captured. Only roughly 7-24% of top clones appeared in all five regions of a tumor, which suggests that tumor-infiltrating T cells are spatially heterogeneous. Repertoire overlap was higher between tumor regions (mean roughly 35%) than tumor-adjacent (around 17%) or tumor-blood (14%) pairs, consistent with antigen-driven expansion. Compared with blood, tumors had a significantly larger share of the repertoire taken up by the top 250 clones (p = 0.039). Only 4 or 5 patients were included in the study, and the authors note that the findings should be validated in a larger study. Bulk unsorted samples precluded comparing CD4+ and CD8+ T cell repertoires.

Without any cell sorting, total RNA and DNA were extracted together from approximately 22-30 mg of bulk tissue using the AllPrep DNA/RNA mini kit. Between late 2015 and 2016, about 5 patients in China with histopathologically diagnosed primary liver carcinoma had surgical resection. At the time of sampling, the patients were treatment-naive and had chronic HBV infection. Five spatially separated regions were sampled from each tumor: the superior, inferior, left-lateral and right-lateral poles, plus the tumor centre. According to histology, viable tumor cells made up more than 85% of every tumor sample. Each fresh piece of tumor and adjacent tissue was cut in two, with one half stored in RNAlater at -80 degrees C and the other half sent for histology. This clonotype showed up just a few times. There is no known antigen for this receptor. Sequence at one end of the junction differs from germline and may be a read error.

Starting from approximately 460 ng total RNA, TCRbeta-specific cDNA was produced by reverse transcription with a constant-region primer and ProtoScript II reverse transcriptase. Construction of the TCRbeta libraries relied on three nested rounds of multiplex PCR, following a slightly modified ARM-PCR procedure. Sample barcodes and Illumina adapters were attached in a final 25-cycle PCR using Deep VentR polymerase. Before sequencing, amplicons between 200 and 500 bp were purified from gel using a QIAquick gel extraction kit. An Illumina HiSeq 2500 was used to sequence the TCRbeta amplicons, generating 250-bp paired-end reads. Under the source paper's analysis protocol: Quality trimming of reads was performed with Trimmomatic v0.33, and paired reads were merged with FLASH v1.2.11 so that full CDR3 sequences could be recovered. V, D and J germline segments were assigned to the rearranged TCRbeta sequences by MiGEC v1.2.1b. Clonotype statistics and Shannon-Wiener diversity indices were computed with VDJtools v1.0.0. Except for diversity analysis, only each sample's 250 most abundant clonotypes were used in subsequent analyses to reduce sampling bias. The public reads were quality trimmed at Q25 with fastp and then assembled into clones with MiXCR by TCRdb, keeping productive beta chains. Entries are consolidated by CDR3 protein sequence, retaining the most common genes and DNA. The V and J calls come from TCRdb's annotation, not from the publication. The sample contains some 190,000 distinct CDR3 sequences, 85% of them found a single time. 15% to 20% of the sample is in the top ten clones.

Material for sequencing was tumor tissue from primary liver carcinoma. This clonotype was sampled from a man in his forties or fifties with primary liver carcinoma and hepatitis B virus infection.

CDR3 reads: CTSSLAGQGNGGYTF. The DNA is as follows: TGCACCAGCAGCCTCGCGGGCCAGGGTAACGGTGGCTACACCTTC. The chain links TRBV4-1 with TRBJ1-2; possibly the D gene is TRBD1, per 5 matching bases. Its CDR3 holds 15 amino acids, cysteine through phenylalanine. The CDR3 DNA has 45 bases and is translated from base 1. CDR1 and CDR2, per the germline V gene, are MGHRA and YSYEKL.